The 14 T cell receptor beta chains below come from one sample, sequenced in a study of sequential checkpoint blockade in melanoma. Method: immunoSEQ multiplex PCR; TCRdb's copy keeps in-frame clones and lacks some. The table has 2,000 to 2,500 clones, 20% to 25% seen once. Treatment specified: randomized to nivolumab then ipilimumab (arm A) or the reverse (arm B). Sequencing was performed on tumor tissue (inferred from file names), taken from a patient given nivolumab and ipilimumab in sequence. All receptors derive from a human donor with melanoma.

This clone qualifies as medium-sized. The chain carries TRBV6-8 and TRBJ2-1, with 10 bases matching TRBD2. Germline V gene data show CDR1 as MNHGY and CDR2 as SAAAGT. With V trimmed by 5 bases and J by 8 bases, 12 bases remained unmatched. The CDR3 has 16 amino acids. DNA for the CDR3: TGTGCCAGCAGTCTCTGGAGCGGGAGGGTGAGGGATGAGCAGTTCTTC. Protein product: CASSLWSGRVRDEQFF.

In its sample, this clone was seen a few times. The CDR3, as DNA: TGTGCCAGCAGGGAAACCGGGACAGGGCGGGCATATAGCAATCAGCCCCAGCATTTT. It specifies CASRETGTGRAYSNQPQHF. V usage is TRBV6-8 and J usage is TRBJ1-5; TRBD1 matches at 9 bases. V shed 6 bases, J shed 0 bases, and the junction held 15 bases outside the gene matches. The CDR3 contains 19 residues. Germline CDR1 is MNHGY and CDR2 is SAAAGT.

Judged by abundance, this clone is medium-sized (0.01 to 0.1%). J is TRBJ2-2 and V is TRBV6-8, with TRBD2 matching 8 bases. The CDR3 consists of 14 residues. Germline V gene data show CDR1 as MNHGY and CDR2 as SAAAGT. With V trimmed by 7 bases and J by 5 bases, 6 bases remained unmatched. The CDR3 DNA reads as TGTGCCAGCAAAGCGGGGGTTAGGACCGGGGAGCTGTTTTTT. Translating it yields CASKAGVRTGELFF.

This clone was detected a few times. This sequence joins TRBV11-3 and TRBJ2-3; 8 nucleotides agree with TRBD1. This CDR3 spans 17 amino acids. J gave up 6 bases and V 3 bases, and 14 bases lay outside the gene matches. Germline V gene sequence: CDR1 SGHNT, CDR2 YENEEA. CDR3 sequence reads: CASSLWARGPPEDTQYF. CDR3 nucleotides: TGTGCCAGCAGCTTGTGGGCCAGGGGGCCCCCAGAGGATACGCAGTATTTT. Filled out from reference TRBV11-3 and TRBJ2-3, the complete variable domain reads EAGVVQSPRYKIIEKKQPVAFWCNPISGHNTLYWYLQNLGQGPELLIRYENEEAVDDSQLPKDRFSAERLKGVDSTLKIQPAELGDSAVYLCASSLWARGPPEDTQYFGPGTRLTVL.

This clone occurred many times. This rearrangement joins TRBV11-3 to TRBJ2-3; D is ambiguous. V was clipped by 5 bases and J by 0 bases, with 24 bases between them. The germline V gene encodes CDR1 SGHNT and CDR2 YENEEA. The CDR3 runs 19 residues. DNA for the CDR3: TGTGCCAGCAGCAAAAGGAGACATACCGGGTCCGAGAGCACAGATACGCAGTATTTT. This translates into CASSKRRHTGSESTDTQYF.

The chain uses TRBV28 and TRBJ2-7; D gene ambiguous. V gave up 3 bases and J gave up 2 bases, with 11 bases separating them. In germline, CDR1 is MDHEN, CDR2 SYDVKM. CDR3 length equals 14 residues. CDR3 in amino acids: CASSFFGPTYEQYF. CDR3 nucleotides: TGTGCCAGCAGTTTCTTCGGGCCCACCTACGAGCAGTACTTC. The whole variable domain, filled in from reference TRBV28 and TRBJ2-7, reads DVKVTQSSRYLVKRTGEKVFLECVQDMDHENMFWYRQDPGLGLRLIYFSYDVKMKEKGDIPEGYSVSREKKERFSLILESASTNQTSMYLCASSFFGPTYEQYFGPGTRLTVT.

This clone was seen only a few times. The chain recombines TRBV18 with TRBJ1-4; 7 bases are a match to TRBD1. Germline V gives CDR1 KGHSH, CDR2 LQKENI. The CDR3 runs 16 residues. J gave up 4 bases and V 1 base, and 6 bases lay outside the gene matches. The DNA of the CDR3 is TGTGCCAGCTCACCACTGGGGGGACAGCTTAATGAAAAACTGTTTTTT. It yields the protein CASSPLGGQLNEKLFF. The complete variable domain, with remaining parts taken from reference TRBV18 and TRBJ1-4, reads NAGVMQNPRHLVRRRGQEARLRCSPMKGHSHVYWYRQLPEEGLKFMVYLQKENIIDESGMPKERFSAEFPKEGPSILRIQQVVRGDSAAYFCASSPLGGQLNEKLFFGSGTQLSVL.

The sample holds a few counts of this clone. The chain uses TRBV6-8 and TRBJ2-7, with TRBD1 matching over 7 bases. The germline V gene encodes CDR1 MNHGY and CDR2 SAAAGT. The CDR3 length is 12 residues. In nucleotides, the CDR3 is TGTGCCAGCAGCAAAGGGGTACAGGGGATGAACGTC. This translates into CASSKGVQGMNV.

This clone is medium-sized by share. The chain links TRBV12-5 to TRBJ2-2; D is undetermined. The CDR3 length is 14 residues. The germline V gene has CDR1 LGHNT and CDR2 FRNRAP. CDR3 DNA sequence: TGTGCCAGCACCCTTTTCCCTAACACCGGGGAGCTGTTTTTT. Its protein product is CASTLFPNTGELFF.

The chain employs TRBV11-3 and TRBJ2-1, with D possibly being TRBD1 (7 bases). Trimming took 5 bases from V and 0 from J, leaving 14 bases between them. The CDR3 is made up of 16 amino acids. The germline CDR1 and CDR2 sequences are SGHNT and YENEEA. CDR3 region: CASSQGGLRSYNEQFF. CDR3 nucleotide sequence: TGTGCCAGCAGCCAGGGGGGACTCCGCTCCTACAATGAGCAGTTCTTC.

This clone was counted between two and nine times. The chain recombines TRBV11-3 with TRBJ1-2; the D gene is possibly TRBD1 (6 bases). V was pared by 4 bases and J by 6 bases, with 15 bases between. CDR3 size: 14 residues. Germline V gene lookup returns CDR1 SGHNT and CDR2 YENEEA. The CDR3 region has the DNA TGTGCCAGCAGCTGGTGGGACAAAGAGGATGGCTACACCTTC. Residues: CASSWWDKEDGYTF.

This clone is judged medium-sized (0.01 to 0.1%). The V gene is TRBV6-8, the J gene TRBJ2-1; 9 nucleotides match TRBD2. V lost 7 bases and J lost 2; bases outside the gene matches: 12. The CDR3 consists of 17 residues. Germline CDR1 MNHGY, CDR2 SAAAGT. CDR3: CASTTSSASGAYNEQFF. CDR3 coding DNA: TGTGCCAGCACTACTAGCTCGGCTAGCGGGGCCTACAATGAGCAGTTCTTC.

This clone was counted a few times. The V gene is TRBV28, the J gene TRBJ1-1, with D perhaps TRBD1 (6 bases). The CDR3 loop spans 13 amino acids. V was trimmed by 10 bases and J by 1 base, leaving 13 bases between them. From germline, CDR1 is MDHEN and CDR2 SYDVKM. CDR3 loop: CATRQDPNTEAFF. CDR3 coding DNA: TGTGCCACACGACAGGACCCGAACACTGAAGCTTTCTTT.

By share, this clone ranks as medium-sized. The rearrangement uses TRBV12-5 and TRBJ2-7; no firm D call. This CDR3 is 15 amino acids long. CDR1 and CDR2 (germline): LGHNT, FRNRAP. V shed 5 bases and J shed 7 bases, with 21 bases lying between them. Written as DNA, the CDR3 is TGTGCTAGTGGTCTGATTCCGGGCCTTAAACTAGAGCAGTACGTC. It codes for CASGLIPGLKLEQYV.